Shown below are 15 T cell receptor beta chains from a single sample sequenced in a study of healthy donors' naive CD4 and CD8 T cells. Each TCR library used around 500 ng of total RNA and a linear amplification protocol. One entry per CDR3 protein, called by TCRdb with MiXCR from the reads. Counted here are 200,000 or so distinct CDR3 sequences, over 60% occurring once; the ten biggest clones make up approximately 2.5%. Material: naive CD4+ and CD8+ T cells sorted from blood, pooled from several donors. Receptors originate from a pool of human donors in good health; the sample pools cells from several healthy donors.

CDR3 coding DNA: TGTGCCAGCCGCGGGTCGGGGCGGACTGAAGCTTTCTTT. Translation: CASRGSGRTEAFF. The rearrangement uses TRBV6-5 and TRBJ1-1, with D perhaps matching TRBD1 (5 bases). The CDR3 runs 13 residues. V dropped 8 bases and J dropped 5 bases, with 15 bases sitting between them. Germline V gives CDR1 MNHEY, CDR2 SVGAGI.

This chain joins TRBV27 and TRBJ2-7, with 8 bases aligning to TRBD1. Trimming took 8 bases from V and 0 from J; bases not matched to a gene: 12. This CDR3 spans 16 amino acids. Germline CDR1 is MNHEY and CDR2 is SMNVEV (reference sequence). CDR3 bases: TGTGCCAGCGGGCTAGCAGGACAGGGTCTCTCCTACGAGCAGTACTTC. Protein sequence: CASGLAGQGLSYEQYF.

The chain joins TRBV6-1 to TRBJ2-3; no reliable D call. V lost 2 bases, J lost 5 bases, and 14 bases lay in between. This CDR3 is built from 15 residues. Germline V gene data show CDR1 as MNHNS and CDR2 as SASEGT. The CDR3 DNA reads TGTGCCAGCAGTGAACTTACCCGGCCTGGAGATACGCAGTATTTT. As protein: CASSELTRPGDTQYF.

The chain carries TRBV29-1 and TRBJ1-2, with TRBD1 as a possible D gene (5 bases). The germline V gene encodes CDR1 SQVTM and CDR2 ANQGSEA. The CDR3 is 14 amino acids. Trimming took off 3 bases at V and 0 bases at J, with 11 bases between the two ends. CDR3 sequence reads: CSVDVRQSNYGYTF. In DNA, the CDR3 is TGCAGCGTTGACGTGCGACAGTCTAACTATGGCTACACCTTC.

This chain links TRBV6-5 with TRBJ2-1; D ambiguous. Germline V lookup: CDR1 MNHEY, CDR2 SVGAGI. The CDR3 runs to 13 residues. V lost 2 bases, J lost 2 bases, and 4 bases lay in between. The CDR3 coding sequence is TGTGCCAGCAGTTACACAACCTACAATGAGCAGTTCTTC. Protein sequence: CASSYTTYNEQFF.

This CDR3 is CSVNRGPNTEAFF. CDR3 DNA: TGCAGCGTAAACAGGGGCCCGAACACTGAAGCTTTCTTT. The V and J genes are TRBV29-1 and TRBJ1-1; 7 bases line up with TRBD1. Germline assignment: CDR1 SQVTM and CDR2 ANQGSEA. The CDR3 is 13 residues long. Trimming cost V 6 bases and J 1 base; bases outside gene matches: 5.

The CDR3 DNA is TGTGCCAGCAGCCCCGGGACTAGCGGGAATGGCGATGAGCAGTTCTTC. Residues: CASSPGTSGNGDEQFF. This chain uses TRBV11-1 with TRBJ2-1; TRBD2 matches at 13 bases. The germline gives CDR1 SGHAT, CDR2 FQDESV (reference sequence). The length of the CDR3 is 16 residues. Trimming removed 5 bases from V and 8 bases from J; junction bases left unmatched: 9.

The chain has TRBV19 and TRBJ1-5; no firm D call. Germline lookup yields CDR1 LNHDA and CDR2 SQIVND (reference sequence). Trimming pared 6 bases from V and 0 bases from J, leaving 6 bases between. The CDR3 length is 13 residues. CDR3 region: CASRDYSNQPQHF. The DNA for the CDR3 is TGTGCCAGTAGGGATTATAGCAATCAGCCCCAGCATTTT. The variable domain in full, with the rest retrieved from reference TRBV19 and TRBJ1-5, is DGGITQSPKYLFRKEGQNVTLSCEQNLNHDAMYWYRQDPGQGLRLIYYSQIVNDFQKGDIAEGYSVSREKKESFPLTVTSAQKNPTAFYLCASRDYSNQPQHFGDGTRLSIL.

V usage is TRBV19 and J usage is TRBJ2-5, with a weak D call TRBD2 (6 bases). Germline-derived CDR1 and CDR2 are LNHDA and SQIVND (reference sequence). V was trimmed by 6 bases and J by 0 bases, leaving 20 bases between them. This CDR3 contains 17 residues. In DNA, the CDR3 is TGTGCCAGTAGCAAGAGGATGTGGAGGGGCTACCAAGAGACCCAGTACTTC. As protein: CASSKRMWRGYQETQYF.

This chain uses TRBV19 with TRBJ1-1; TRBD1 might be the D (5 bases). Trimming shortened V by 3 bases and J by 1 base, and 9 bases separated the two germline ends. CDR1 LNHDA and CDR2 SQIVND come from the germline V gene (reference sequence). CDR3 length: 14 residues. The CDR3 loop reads CASSMGHANTEAFF. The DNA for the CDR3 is TGTGCCAGTAGTATGGGGCACGCGAACACTGAAGCTTTCTTT.

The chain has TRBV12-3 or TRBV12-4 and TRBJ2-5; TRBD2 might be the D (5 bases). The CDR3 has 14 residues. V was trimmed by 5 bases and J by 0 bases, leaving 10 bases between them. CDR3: CASSNSGHQETQYF. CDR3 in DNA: TGTGCCAGCAGTAACAGCGGTCACCAAGAGACCCAGTACTTC.

The CDR3, as DNA: TGTGCCAGCAGCACATCAGGGGAGCCCACAGATACGCAGTATTTT. This codes for CASSTSGEPTDTQYF. V and J are TRBV27 and TRBJ2-3, with a tentative D call TRBD1 (6 bases). This CDR3 is 15 amino acids long. The germline V gene has CDR1 MNHEY and CDR2 SMNVEV (reference sequence). V was pared by 6 bases and J by 2 bases, with 15 bases between.

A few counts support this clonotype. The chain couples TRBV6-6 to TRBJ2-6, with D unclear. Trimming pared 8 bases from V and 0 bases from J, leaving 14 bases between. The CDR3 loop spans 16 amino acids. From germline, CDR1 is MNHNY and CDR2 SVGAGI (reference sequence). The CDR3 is CASEVCQDSGANVLTF. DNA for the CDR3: TGTGCCAGCGAGGTTTGCCAGGACTCTGGGGCCAACGTCCTGACTTTC.

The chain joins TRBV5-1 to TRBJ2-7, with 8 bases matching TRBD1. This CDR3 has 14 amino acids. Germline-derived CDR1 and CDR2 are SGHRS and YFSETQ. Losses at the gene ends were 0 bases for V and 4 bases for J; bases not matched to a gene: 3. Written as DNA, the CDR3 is TGCGCCAGCAGCTTGGCAGGGGGCGAGTACGAGCAGTACTTC. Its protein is CASSLAGGEYEQYF.

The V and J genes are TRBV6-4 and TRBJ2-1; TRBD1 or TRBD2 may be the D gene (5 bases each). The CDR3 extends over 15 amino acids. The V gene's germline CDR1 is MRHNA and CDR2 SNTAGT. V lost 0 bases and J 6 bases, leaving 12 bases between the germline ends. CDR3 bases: TGTGCCAGCAGTGACTCGGGGACCTATGGCAATGAGCAGTTCTTC. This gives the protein CASSDSGTYGNEQFF.